These 21 T cell receptor beta chains were sequenced from one sample in a study of cytomegalovirus exposure and HLA in healthy donors. Clones were read by immunoSEQ multiplex PCR, and TCRdb kept only the in-frame ones, dropping some. The table has more than 55,000 clones, 94% seen once. The sample consisted of PBMCs. These receptors all stem from a woman aged 18-29 years in good health and CMV-seronegative.

This clone was counted a single time. The chain has TRBV4-3 and TRBJ1-1, with a possible D match to TRBD1 (6 bases). Between the trimmed V and J ends, which lost 0 bases and 7 bases, there was a span of 18 bases. This CDR3 has 16 amino acids. Germline-derived CDR1 and CDR2 are LGHNA and YSLEER. CDR3 in amino acids: CASSQDKPQGTIEAFF. The CDR3 nucleotides are TGCGCCAGCAGCCAAGATAAACCTCAGGGGACCATTGAAGCTTTCTTT.

The DNA for the CDR3 is TGTGCCAGCAGTCCGGACAGGGGGGAATCTTCACCCCTCCACTTT. This sequence encodes CASSPDRGESSPLHF. This chain links TRBV6-6 with TRBJ1-6; 10 bases are shared with TRBD1. This CDR3 has 15 amino acids. CDR1 and CDR2 from the germline V gene are MNHNY and SVGAGI (reference sequence). V trimming: 5 bases; J trimming: 9 bases; junction bases outside the gene matches: 7.

This rearrangement joins TRBV5-5 to TRBJ1-6; D call uncertain. With 0 bases removed from V and 8 bases from J, the gap between germline ends came to 9 bases. CDR3 length: 14 amino acids. Per the germline V gene, CDR1 is SGHKS and CDR2 is YYEKEE (reference sequence). CDR3 DNA sequence: TGTGCCAGCAGCTTGGGGCTGACTGATTCACCCCTCCACTTT. Its translation is CASSLGLTDSPLHF.

The J gene is TRBJ2-5, the V gene TRBV19; D is possibly TRBD2 (5 bases). The V gene's germline CDR1 is LNHDA and CDR2 SQIVND (reference sequence). There are 15 residues in the CDR3. V lost 3 bases and J lost 4, with 15 bases in between. CDR3 sequence: CASSIVRANSETQYF. CDR3 nucleotide sequence: TGTGCCAGTAGTATTGTGCGGGCGAACTCAGAGACCCAGTACTTC.

The J gene is TRBJ1-5, the V gene TRBV2, with a possible D match to TRBD1 (5 bases). The CDR3 contains 15 residues. CDR1 and CDR2 (germline): SNHLY, FYNNEI. V shed 10 bases and J shed 2 bases, with 18 bases lying between them. The CDR3 loop reads CANSPGPGGNQPQHF. CDR3 nucleotides: TGTGCCAACAGCCCGGGACCGGGGGGCAATCAGCCCCAGCATTTT.

The chain carries TRBV7-2 and TRBJ2-3; 9 bases are a match to TRBD2. This CDR3 is built from 14 residues. Germline-derived CDR1 and CDR2 are SGHTA and FQGNSA. The trim removed 4 bases at V and 3 bases at J, leaving 2 bases unmatched. CDR3 coding DNA: TGTGCCAGCAGCTGGCGGGGGGGAACAGATACGCAGTATTTT. Translation: CASSWRGGTDTQYF. Filled out from reference TRBV7-2 and TRBJ2-3, the complete variable domain reads GAGVSQSPSNKVTEKGKDVELRCDPISGHTALYWYRQSLGQGLEFLIYFQGNSAPDKSGLPSDRFSAERTGGSVSTLTIQRTQQEDSAVYLCASSWRGGTDTQYFGPGTRLTVL.

The chain is built from TRBV5-6 and TRBJ1-6; maybe TRBD1 (5 bases). Trimming left V 0 bases short and J 6 bases short, with 16 bases between. The CDR3 has 17 residues. The germline V gene encodes CDR1 SGHDT and CDR2 YYEEEE. The CDR3 DNA reads as TGTGCCAGCAGCTTGGGTTCGGGGCGGGGATTTAATTCACCCCTCCACTTT. Amino acid sequence: CASSLGSGRGFNSPLHF.

The rearrangement joins TRBV30 to TRBJ2-7; the D gene is possibly TRBD1 (5 bases). Germline CDR1 GTSNPN, CDR2 SVGIG (reference sequence). V was shortened by 0 bases and J by 0 bases, with 15 bases between the two germline ends. The CDR3 covers 16 residues. The CDR3 loop is CAWSVSRQPSSYEQYF. The CDR3 nucleotides read TGTGCCTGGAGTGTATCCAGACAGCCGAGCTCCTACGAGCAGTACTTC. Full variable domain (rest looked up from reference TRBV30 and TRBJ2-7): SQTIHQWPATLVQPVGSPLSLECTVEGTSNPNLYWYRQAAGRGLQLLFYSVGIGQISSEVPQNLSASRPQDRQFILSSKKLLLSDSGFYLCAWSVSRQPSSYEQYFGPGTRLTVT.

The chain carries TRBV6-1 and TRBJ2-1, with TRBD2 identical over 9 bases. There are 15 residues in the CDR3. J lost 4 bases, V lost 8 bases, and 9 bases had no gene match. Germline-derived CDR1 and CDR2 are MNHNS and SASEGT. CDR3 loop: CASGEQAGGYNEQFF. In DNA form, the CDR3 reads TGTGCCAGCGGGGAGCAAGCGGGGGGTTACAATGAGCAGTTCTTC.

The J gene is TRBJ2-3, the V gene TRBV27; weak D call: TRBD1 (6 bases). The CDR3 loop spans 16 amino acids. The germline V and J ends were trimmed by 8 bases and 5 bases, with 23 bases remaining between them. Germline lookup yields CDR1 MNHEY and CDR2 SMNVEV (reference sequence). DNA of the CDR3: TGTGCCAGCTCGACCCCCTTACAGGGACCGGAAGATACGCAGTATTTT. Protein sequence: CASSTPLQGPEDTQYF.

The chain uses TRBV7-3 and TRBJ2-6; D is perhaps TRBD1 (6 bases). Germline CDR1 and CDR2: SGHTA and FQGTGA. The germline V and J ends were trimmed by 4 bases and 2 bases, with 12 bases remaining between them. The CDR3 totals 16 residues. The CDR3 DNA follows: TGTGCCAGCAGCTCTCAAGGGGGAGCTGGGGCCAACGTCCTGACTTTC. Translating it yields CASSSQGGAGANVLTF.

The chain uses TRBV30 and TRBJ1-1; possible D gene TRBD1, 5 bases. Trimming cost V 1 base and J 11 bases, with 11 bases left between them. CDR1 GTSNPN and CDR2 SVGIG come from the germline V gene (reference sequence). The CDR3 is made up of 11 amino acids. CDR3 loop: CAWSAGPMAFF. The CDR3 DNA reads as TGTGCCTGGAGTGCAGGGCCAATGGCTTTCTTT.

V usage is TRBV5-1 and J usage is TRBJ2-7; D gene ambiguous. Germline loops: CDR1 SGHRS, CDR2 YFSETQ. The CDR3 has 13 residues. Trimming left V 0 bases short and J 2 bases short, with 6 bases between. CDR3 bases: TGCGCCAGCAGCTTGGCCGCAGCCTACGAGCAGTACTTC. The encoded protein is CASSLAAAYEQYF.

V is TRBV7-9 and J is TRBJ2-5; 10 bases are shared with TRBD2. The CDR3 length is 16 residues. V lost 3 bases and J lost 1; bases outside the gene matches: 5. Germline V gene data show CDR1 as SEHNR and CDR2 as FQNEAQ (reference sequence). CDR3: CASSLKLAGSQETQYF. DNA for the CDR3: TGTGCCAGCAGCTTGAAACTAGCGGGGAGCCAAGAGACCCAGTACTTC.

V usage is TRBV4-1 and J usage is TRBJ2-2, with D possibly TRBD1 on 6 matching bases. CDR1 is MGHRA and CDR2 is YSYEKL in the germline V gene. CDR3 length: 15 residues. V lost 4 bases, J lost 4 bases, and 13 bases lay in between. The CDR3 sequence: CASSPREGGTGELFF. Written as DNA, the CDR3 is TGCGCCAGCAGCCCCCGTGAAGGGGGCACCGGGGAGCTGTTTTTT.

The chain recombines TRBV5-1 with TRBJ2-3; TRBD1 matches at 9 bases. The CDR3 runs 15 residues. CDR1 SGHRS and CDR2 YFSETQ come from the germline V gene. With 4 bases clipped from V and 4 bases from J, the junction kept 7 bases outside the gene matches. CDR3 protein: CASSPRQGDADTQYF. The CDR3 DNA is TGCGCCAGCAGCCCACGACAGGGGGACGCAGATACGCAGTATTTT.

The chain has TRBV5-8 and TRBJ1-1, with TRBD1 identical over 8 bases. This CDR3 region has 15 residues. Trimming took 0 bases from V and 5 from J; bases not matched to a gene: 6. CDR1 is SGHTS and CDR2 is YDEGEE in the germline V gene. The CDR3 sequence: CASSLGQGLRTEAFF. Here the CDR3 DNA reads TGTGCCAGCAGCTTGGGACAGGGGTTAAGGACTGAAGCTTTCTTT.

The V call is TRBV5-1, the J call TRBJ1-5; a weak D match, TRBD1 (6 bases). CDR3 length: 14 residues. The V end was cut by 3 bases, the J end by 2 bases, with 9 bases between. Germline assignment: CDR1 SGHRS and CDR2 YFSETQ. The CDR3 reads CASSSSGGNQPQHF. The DNA for the CDR3 is TGCGCCAGCAGCTCCTCAGGGGGCAATCAGCCCCAGCATTTT.

V and J are TRBV18 and TRBJ2-3; a possible D gene is TRBD2 (7 bases). V was clipped by 0 bases and J by 1 base, with 11 bases between them. Germline CDR1 and CDR2: KGHSH and LQKENI. This CDR3 has 16 residues. Here the CDR3 DNA reads TGTGCCAGCTCACCACCGTTGCGGGGGCGCACAGATACGCAGTATTTT. Protein: CASSPPLRGRTDTQYF. The whole variable domain, remainder taken from reference TRBV18 and TRBJ2-3, is NAGVMQNPRHLVRRRGQEARLRCSPMKGHSHVYWYRQLPEEGLKFMVYLQKENIIDESGMPKERFSAEFPKEGPSILRIQQVVRGDSAAYFCASSPPLRGRTDTQYFGPGTRLTVL.

This clone appeared a single time. This chain links TRBV28 with TRBJ1-2; no firm D call. The V end was cut by 10 bases, the J end by 1 base, with 7 bases between. CDR1 MDHEN and CDR2 SYDVKM come from the germline V gene. The CDR3 is 11 amino acids. The CDR3 loop reads CATRYNYGYTF. DNA of the CDR3: TGTGCCACCCGGTATAACTATGGCTACACCTTC.

V usage is TRBV7-9 and J usage is TRBJ1-1; 9 positions match TRBD1. CDR1 and CDR2 from the germline V gene are SEHNR and FQNEAQ (reference sequence). CDR3 length: 14 amino acids. V gave up 5 bases and J gave up 11 bases; unmatched junction bases: 12. CDR3 sequence: CASSGIRTGDEAFF. DNA of the CDR3: TGTGCCAGCAGCGGGATACGGACAGGGGATGAGGCTTTCTTT. The full variable domain, with the rest looked up from reference TRBV7-9 and TRBJ1-1, is DTGVSQNPRHKITKRGQNVTFRCDPISEHNRLYWYRQTLGQGPEFLTYFQNEAQLEKSRLLSDRFSAERPKGSFSTLEIQRTEQGDSAMYLCASSGIRTGDEAFFGQGTRLTVV.